This T cell receptor (beta chain) stems from a study of shared clonotypes between healthy human individuals. Per the germline V gene, CDR1 is SGHDT and CDR2 is YYEEEE. The length of the CDR3 is 15 residues. Trimming left V 0 bases short and J 0 bases short, with 6 bases between. This clone was seen once. This CDR3 is also generated by other DNA sequences in the sample. Sequencing used immunoSEQ multiplex PCR; TCRdb keeps in-frame clones, though not all of them. The sample has 2,500,000 or so clones, 93% seen once. The TCR sequence derives from a young man in good health. Some clones in this sample may be carry-over from other donors' samples. The gene calls are TRBV5-6 and TRBJ2-2; D may be TRBD2 (6 bases). The sample taken for sequencing was naive CD4+ T cells from PBMCs. Specified subset: CD45RA+ positively selected. CDR3 amino acids: CASSLGGANTGELFF. Written as DNA, the CDR3 is TGTGCCAGCAGCTTGGGCGGGGCGAACACCGGGGAGCTGTTTTTT. Based on the CDR3 plus reference TRBV5-6 and TRBJ2-2, the full variable domain is DAGVTQSPTHLIKTRGQQVTLRCSPKSGHDTVSWYQQALGQGPQFIFQYYEEEERQRGNFPDRFSGHQFPNYSSELNVNALLLGDSALYLCASSLGGANTGELFFGEGSRLTVL.